The present T cell receptor beta chain was sequenced within a study of CD4+ T cells in melanoma. Whole-study results and caveats: CD8+ T cell, macrophage and B cell function reportedly correlated with neoantigen-specific CD4+ T cells. In melanoma, neoantigen-specific CD4+ T cells reportedly differed in differentiation state.

Profiled with immunoSEQ multiplex PCR; TCRdb holds only in-frame clones, not every one. The sample carries about 15,000 clones, over 80% recorded once. This CDR3 is built from 11 residues. Germline CDR1 MNHNS, CDR2 SASEGT. V was shortened by 2 bases and J by 10 bases, with 6 bases between the two germline ends. Comment on this clone: The antigen remains undetermined.

Source material: cells from a culture (not recorded whether cultured in vitro). This receptor was identified in a human donor with melanoma. This chain links TRBV6-1 with TRBJ1-3; a weak D match, TRBD1 (5 bases). In DNA form, the CDR3 reads TGTGCCAGCAGTGAAAGGGGAACCATATATTTT. As protein: CASSERGTIYF.